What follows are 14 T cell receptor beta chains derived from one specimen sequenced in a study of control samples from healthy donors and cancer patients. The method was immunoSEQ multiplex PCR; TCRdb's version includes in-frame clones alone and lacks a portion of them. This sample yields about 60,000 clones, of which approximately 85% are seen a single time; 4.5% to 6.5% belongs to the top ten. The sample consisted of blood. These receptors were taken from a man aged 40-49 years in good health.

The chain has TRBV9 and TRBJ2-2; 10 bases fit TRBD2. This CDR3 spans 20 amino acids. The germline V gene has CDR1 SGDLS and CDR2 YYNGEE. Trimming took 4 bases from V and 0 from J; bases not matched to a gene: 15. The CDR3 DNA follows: TGTGCCAGCAGCCCTACCCTGGGACTAGCGTGGCGGGCGAACACCGGGGAGCTGTTTTTT. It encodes CASSPTLGLAWRANTGELFF.

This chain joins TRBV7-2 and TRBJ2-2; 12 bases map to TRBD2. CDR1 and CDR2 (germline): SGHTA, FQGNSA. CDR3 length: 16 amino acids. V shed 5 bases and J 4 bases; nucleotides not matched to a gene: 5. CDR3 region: CASSVGLAGPTGELFF. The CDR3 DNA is TGTGCCAGCAGCGTAGGACTAGCGGGGCCCACCGGGGAGCTGTTTTTT.

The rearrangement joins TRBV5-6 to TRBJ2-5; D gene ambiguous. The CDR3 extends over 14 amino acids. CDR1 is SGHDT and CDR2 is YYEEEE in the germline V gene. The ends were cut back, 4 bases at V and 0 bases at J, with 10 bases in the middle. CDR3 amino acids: CASSPYGYQETQYF. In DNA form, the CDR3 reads TGTGCCAGCAGCCCTTATGGGTACCAAGAGACCCAGTACTTC.

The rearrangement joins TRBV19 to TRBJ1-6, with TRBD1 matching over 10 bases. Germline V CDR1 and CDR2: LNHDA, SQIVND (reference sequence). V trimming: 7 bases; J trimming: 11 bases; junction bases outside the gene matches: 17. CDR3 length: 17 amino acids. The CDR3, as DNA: TGTGCCAGTAAACAACCGTCCGGGACAGGGGATTCAACACCCCTCCACTTT. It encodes CASKQPSGTGDSTPLHF.

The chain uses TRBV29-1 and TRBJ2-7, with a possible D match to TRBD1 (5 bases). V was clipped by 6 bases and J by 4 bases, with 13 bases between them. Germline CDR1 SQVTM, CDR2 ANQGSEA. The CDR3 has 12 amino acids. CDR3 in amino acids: CSVPKTAYEQYF. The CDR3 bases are TGCAGCGTCCCAAAGACAGCTTACGAGCAGTACTTC.

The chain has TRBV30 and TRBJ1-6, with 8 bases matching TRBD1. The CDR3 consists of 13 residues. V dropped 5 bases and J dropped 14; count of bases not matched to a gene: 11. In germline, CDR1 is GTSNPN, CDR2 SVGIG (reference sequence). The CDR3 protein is CAWGGQGLRTLHF. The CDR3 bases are TGTGCCTGGGGCGGACAGGGACTTCGCACCCTCCACTTT.

The CDR3 DNA reads TGTGCCAGCAGCTTAGCAATTGGGACAGGGCGGACTGAGCAGTTCTTC. Translated, it gives CASSLAIGTGRTEQFF. This chain links TRBV7-9 with TRBJ2-1, with TRBD1 matching over 9 bases. V lost 0 bases and J lost 9; bases outside the gene matches: 9. Germline values: CDR1 SEHNR, CDR2 FQNEAQ (reference sequence). This CDR3 is built from 16 residues.

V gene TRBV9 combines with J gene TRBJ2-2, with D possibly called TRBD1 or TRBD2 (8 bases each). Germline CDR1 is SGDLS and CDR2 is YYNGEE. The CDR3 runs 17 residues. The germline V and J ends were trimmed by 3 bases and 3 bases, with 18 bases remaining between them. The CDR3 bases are TGTGCCAGCAGCGCCGGGGGGGACAGGACTTACACCGGGGAGCTGTTTTTT. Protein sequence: CASSAGGDRTYTGELFF.

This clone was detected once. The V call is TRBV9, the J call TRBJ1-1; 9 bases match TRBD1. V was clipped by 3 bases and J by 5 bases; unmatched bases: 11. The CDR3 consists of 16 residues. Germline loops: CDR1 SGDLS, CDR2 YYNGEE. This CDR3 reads CASSGTGGAAGTEAFF. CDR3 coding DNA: TGTGCCAGCAGCGGTACAGGGGGCGCCGCTGGAACTGAAGCTTTCTTT.

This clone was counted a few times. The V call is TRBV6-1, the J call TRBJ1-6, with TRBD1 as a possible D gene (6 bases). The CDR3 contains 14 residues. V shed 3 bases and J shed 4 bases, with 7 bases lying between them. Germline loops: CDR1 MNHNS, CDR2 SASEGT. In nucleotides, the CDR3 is TGTGCCAGCAGTGACGGACAGTATAATTCACCCCTCCACTTT. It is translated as CASSDGQYNSPLHF.

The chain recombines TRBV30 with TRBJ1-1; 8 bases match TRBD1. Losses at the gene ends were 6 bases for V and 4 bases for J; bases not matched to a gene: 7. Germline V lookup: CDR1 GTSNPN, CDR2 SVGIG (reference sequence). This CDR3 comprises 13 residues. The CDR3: CACCGTGFTEAFF. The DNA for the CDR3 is TGTGCCTGTTGTGGGACAGGCTTCACTGAAGCTTTCTTT.

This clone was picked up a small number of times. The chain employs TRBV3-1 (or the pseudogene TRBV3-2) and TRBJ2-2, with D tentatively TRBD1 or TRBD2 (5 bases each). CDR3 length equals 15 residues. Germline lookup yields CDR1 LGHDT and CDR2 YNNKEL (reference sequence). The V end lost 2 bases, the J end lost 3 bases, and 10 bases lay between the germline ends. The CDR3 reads CASSQLLGDTGELFF. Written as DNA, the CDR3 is TGTGCCAGCAGCCAACTTTTGGGGGACACCGGGGAGCTGTTTTTT.

Here the CDR3 reads CASREGGLRTQYF. The CDR3, as DNA: TGTGCCAGCCGGGAGGGGGGGCTAAGGACCCAGTACTTC. The rearrangement joins TRBV6-5 to TRBJ2-5; 8 nucleotides agree with TRBD2. V was clipped by 8 bases and J by 7 bases; unmatched bases: 9. CDR1 and CDR2 (germline): MNHEY, SVGAGI. The CDR3 totals 13 residues.

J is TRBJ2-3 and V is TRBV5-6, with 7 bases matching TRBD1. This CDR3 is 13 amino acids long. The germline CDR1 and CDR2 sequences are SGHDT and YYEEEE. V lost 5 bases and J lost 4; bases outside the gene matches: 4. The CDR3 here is CASRNTGADTQYF. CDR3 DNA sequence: TGTGCCAGCAGGAATACAGGGGCAGATACGCAGTATTTT.